The 24 T cell receptor beta chains presented below share a single source sample, sequenced in a study of blood T cell repertoires in COVID-19. Sequenced by immunoSEQ multiplex PCR; TCRdb stores in-frame clones only, minus some. The data show 30,000 to 35,000 clones, roughly three quarters seen once. Specimen: peripheral blood. These receptors all come from an elderly man with acute or convalescent COVID-19.

This clone was found once. V and J are TRBV30 and TRBJ2-2, with D maybe TRBD2 (5 bases). Germline assignment: CDR1 GTSNPN and CDR2 SVGIG (reference sequence). The CDR3 contains 15 residues. V was trimmed by 0 bases and J by 3 bases, leaving 11 bases between them. The CDR3 DNA follows: TGTGCCTGGAGTGTACCCAGGACTTACACCGGGGAGCTGTTTTTT. Encoded protein: CAWSVPRTYTGELFF.

CDR3: CASSLVQVTSGGYTF. Here the CDR3 DNA reads TGTGCCAGCAGCTTGGTCCAGGTGACCTCTGGGGGCTACACCTTC. V gene TRBV5-4 combines with J gene TRBJ1-2; D not certain. The CDR3 extends over 15 amino acids. V was trimmed by 0 bases and J by 8 bases, leaving 17 bases between them. Germline-derived CDR1 and CDR2 are SGHNT and YYREEE (reference sequence).

The chain uses TRBV7-9 and TRBJ2-7; D remains ambiguous. Germline CDR1 and CDR2: SEHNR and FQNEAQ (reference sequence). This CDR3 has 14 amino acids. V gave up 1 base and J gave up 2 bases, with 9 bases separating them. The chain's CDR3 is CASSLGLEPYEQYF. The CDR3 DNA sequence: TGTGCCAGCAGCTTAGGGCTAGAACCCTACGAGCAGTACTTC.

The rearrangement links TRBV2 to TRBJ2-7, with D tentatively TRBD2 (5 bases). This CDR3 spans 15 amino acids. Germline CDR1 is SNHLY and CDR2 is FYNNEI. The V end was cut by 2 bases, the J end by 0 bases, with 11 bases between. The CDR3 DNA sequence: TGTGCCAGCAGTGAACGCCGGGAAAGCTCCTACGAGCAGTACTTC. Encoded protein: CASSERRESSYEQYF.

The chain uses TRBV7-2 and TRBJ2-5, with 12 bases that match TRBD2. V shed 3 bases and J 4 bases; nucleotides not matched to a gene: 0. The CDR3 totals 14 residues. Germline V CDR1 and CDR2: SGHTA, FQGNSA. CDR3 bases: TGTGCCAGCAGCTTGGGACTAGCGGGAGAGACCCAGTACTTC. Its translation is CASSLGLAGETQYF.

The V gene is TRBV7-9, the J gene TRBJ1-3; TRBD1 aligns across 10 bases. V dropped 6 bases and J dropped 2; count of bases not matched to a gene: 7. CDR3 length: 16 amino acids. CDR1 is SEHNR, CDR2 FQNEAQ, per germline (reference sequence). CDR3 sequence (DNA): TGTGCCAGCAGTAAACAGGGGACAGGGGCTGGAAACACCATATATTTT. This gives the protein CASSKQGTGAGNTIYF.

The rearrangement uses TRBV11-2 and TRBJ2-1; D perhaps matches TRBD2 (6 bases). V dropped 1 base and J dropped 5 bases, with 15 bases sitting between them. The CDR3 sequence is 16 residues long. In germline, CDR1 is SGHAT, CDR2 FQNNGV. The CDR3 region is CASSLGFGGVDNEQFF. DNA for the CDR3: TGTGCCAGCAGCTTAGGCTTTGGCGGGGTGGACAATGAGCAGTTCTTC.

This clone was picked up one time. The CDR3 DNA is TGTGCCATCAGTGGACAGATTAATGAAAAACTGTTTTTT. It is translated as CAISGQINEKLFF. The rearrangement uses TRBV10-3 and TRBJ1-4; D is perhaps TRBD1 (5 bases). Trimming removed 4 bases at V and 4 bases at J, with 7 bases between. There are 13 residues in the CDR3. CDR1 and CDR2 from the germline V gene are ENHRY and SYGVKD.

The DNA of the CDR3 is TGTGCCAGCGCGAACAGGGGCGGCTATGGCTACACCTTC. It encodes CASANRGGYGYTF. V usage is TRBV3-1 (or the pseudogene TRBV3-2) and J usage is TRBJ1-2, with 7 bases that match TRBD1. The V segment lost 8 bases and the J segment 4 bases; nucleotides outside the gene matches: 7. There are 13 residues in the CDR3. CDR1 LGHDT and CDR2 YNNKEL come from the germline V gene (reference sequence).

The rearrangement links TRBV7-2 to TRBJ2-3; 12 bases match TRBD2. The V gene end was trimmed by 4 bases and the J gene end by 4 bases; junction bases not matched to a gene: 6. The CDR3 has 16 amino acids. The germline gives CDR1 SGHTA, CDR2 FQGNSA. This chain's CDR3 is CASSSRLAGASDTQYF. CDR3 in DNA: TGTGCCAGCAGCTCTCGACTAGCGGGGGCCTCAGATACGCAGTATTTT.

The chain uses TRBV6-2 or TRBV6-3 and TRBJ2-1, with TRBD2 matching over 7 bases. Germline CDR1 reads MNHEY; CDR2 reads SVGEGT. The CDR3 extends over 16 amino acids. With 5 bases clipped from V and 7 bases from J, the junction kept 14 bases outside the gene matches. CDR3 coding DNA: TGTGCCAGCAGTCGCCGGTTGCGGGGGATTAATAATGAGCAGTTCTTC. Encoded protein: CASSRRLRGINNEQFF.

The rearrangement joins TRBV6-2 or TRBV6-3 to TRBJ2-7, with 8 bases lining up with TRBD1. CDR1 is MNHEY and CDR2 is SVGEGT in the germline V gene. The length of the CDR3 is 13 residues. With 2 bases clipped from V and 5 bases from J, the junction kept 2 bases outside the gene matches. In DNA form, the CDR3 reads TGTGCCAGCAGTTACCTGGACAGGGACGAGCAGTACTTC. It translates to CASSYLDRDEQYF.

The genes are TRBV7-9 and TRBJ2-1; 10 bases align to TRBD2. The CDR3 length is 14 residues. V lost 5 bases to trimming and J lost 7 bases; unmatched junction nucleotides: 5. Germline CDR1 SEHNR, CDR2 FQNEAQ (reference sequence). CDR3 nucleotide sequence: TGTGCCAGCAGCGCGGGACTAGCGATAAATGAGCAGTTCTTC. This gives the protein CASSAGLAINEQFF.

The rearrangement joins TRBV5-1 to TRBJ2-1; 8 bases match TRBD1. J lost 6 bases, V lost 7 bases, and 3 bases had no gene match. The CDR3 is 12 amino acids. Looked up from germline, CDR1 is SGHRS and CDR2 is YFSETQ. CDR3 bases: TGCGCCAGCGGGACAGGACTCAATGAGCAGTTCTTC. It is translated as CASGTGLNEQFF. Supplemented by reference TRBV5-1 and TRBJ2-1, the full variable domain reads KAGVTQTPRYLIKTRGQQVTLSCSPISGHRSVSWYQQTPGQGLQFLFEYFSETQRNKGNFPGRFSGRQFSNSRSEMNVSTLELGDSALYLCASGTGLNEQFFGPGTRLTVL.

The V gene is TRBV11-3, the J gene TRBJ2-3; D unresolved. Trimming removed 0 bases from V and 6 bases from J, with 7 bases in between. Germline V gene data show CDR1 as SGHNT and CDR2 as YENEEA. This CDR3 spans 13 amino acids. DNA of the CDR3: TGTGCCAGCAGCTTAGATCGGCGGGATACGCAGTATTTT. Protein: CASSLDRRDTQYF. The entire variable domain, with the rest obtained from reference TRBV11-3 and TRBJ2-3, is as follows: EAGVVQSPRYKIIEKKQPVAFWCNPISGHNTLYWYLQNLGQGPELLIRYENEEAVDDSQLPKDRFSAERLKGVDSTLKIQPAELGDSAVYLCASSLDRRDTQYFGPGTRLTVL.

This chain uses TRBV6-5 with TRBJ1-1; 7 positions agree with TRBD1. The V segment lost 10 bases and the J segment 5 bases; nucleotides outside the gene matches: 13. Germline assignment: CDR1 MNHEY and CDR2 SVGAGI. This CDR3 comprises 14 residues. This CDR3 is CATARQGYWTEAFF. The CDR3 DNA is TGTGCCACGGCCAGACAGGGTTATTGGACTGAAGCTTTCTTT.

This chain connects TRBV5-6 to TRBJ2-2; possible D gene TRBD1, 6 bases. Trimming pared 0 bases from V and 7 bases from J, leaving 10 bases between. The CDR3 has 14 amino acids. Germline-derived CDR1 and CDR2 are SGHDT and YYEEEE. The CDR3 loop reads CASSLVQGGGELFF. CDR3 DNA: TGTGCCAGCAGCTTGGTACAGGGTGGCGGGGAGCTGTTTTTT.

The genes are TRBV28 and TRBJ1-5; 8 nucleotides line up with TRBD1. The CDR3 loop spans 13 amino acids. The V and J ends lost 5 bases and 7 bases, in that order; junction bases with no gene match: 4. Germline V gene sequence: CDR1 MDHEN, CDR2 SYDVKM. The CDR3 protein is CASSLDRVQPQHF. DNA of the CDR3: TGTGCCAGCAGTCTGGACAGGGTCCAGCCCCAGCATTTT.

The chain employs TRBV6-5 and TRBJ1-3; TRBD1 matches at 7 bases. Germline CDR1 is MNHEY and CDR2 is SVGAGI. There are 13 residues in the CDR3. V lost 5 bases, J lost 3 bases, and 1 base stayed unmatched. CDR3 region: CASSRTGGNTIYF. For the CDR3, the DNA is TGTGCCAGCAGTAGGACAGGTGGAAACACCATATATTTT.

The gene calls are TRBV7-9 and TRBJ2-3; 7 bases match TRBD2. The V segment lost 1 base and the J segment 0 bases; nucleotides outside the gene matches: 4. Per germline, CDR1 SEHNR and CDR2 FQNEAQ (reference sequence). This CDR3 spans 16 amino acids. CDR3 sequence reads: CASSLEPAGSTDTQYF. The CDR3 nucleotides are TGTGCCAGCAGCTTAGAGCCAGCGGGGAGCACAGATACGCAGTATTTT.

The chain combines TRBV6-2 or TRBV6-3 with TRBJ1-2, with D possibly matching TRBD1 (6 bases). Germline V CDR1 and CDR2: MNHEY, SVGEGT. The CDR3 runs to 15 residues. Trimming took 2 bases from V and 4 from J, leaving 14 bases between them. CDR3 amino acids: CASSYRGRGGYGYTF. CDR3 coding DNA: TGTGCCAGCAGTTACAGAGGCAGGGGTGGCTATGGCTACACCTTC.

The chain links TRBV28 to TRBJ1-2, with 7 bases fitting TRBD1. The CDR3 consists of 17 residues. CDR1 is MDHEN, CDR2 SYDVKM, per germline. J lost 0 bases, V lost 6 bases, and 13 bases had no gene match. CDR3 residues: CASRDQQGRSTNYGYTF. The CDR3 DNA follows: TGTGCCAGCAGGGACCAACAGGGGAGGTCTACTAACTATGGCTACACCTTC.

The CDR3 coding sequence is TGTGCCAGCACCTCGGGGCCTAGCGGTTTCTACGAGCAGTACTTC. This sequence encodes CASTSGPSGFYEQYF. The genes are TRBV7-9 and TRBJ2-7; 7 bases fit TRBD2. V was clipped by 7 bases and J by 3 bases; unmatched bases: 12. CDR3 length: 15 amino acids. Germline V gives CDR1 SEHNR, CDR2 FQNEAQ (reference sequence).

The DNA for the CDR3 is TGTGCCAGCTCCTACTCGCGGGAGTCCCCTGAGCAGTTCTTC. Its protein product is CASSYSRESPEQFF. The chain employs TRBV19 and TRBJ2-1, with 7 positions matching TRBD2. The ends lost 9 bases at V and 9 bases at J; junction bases unmatched: 14. The CDR3 spans 14 residues. Germline V gene sequence: CDR1 LNHDA, CDR2 SQIVND (reference sequence).